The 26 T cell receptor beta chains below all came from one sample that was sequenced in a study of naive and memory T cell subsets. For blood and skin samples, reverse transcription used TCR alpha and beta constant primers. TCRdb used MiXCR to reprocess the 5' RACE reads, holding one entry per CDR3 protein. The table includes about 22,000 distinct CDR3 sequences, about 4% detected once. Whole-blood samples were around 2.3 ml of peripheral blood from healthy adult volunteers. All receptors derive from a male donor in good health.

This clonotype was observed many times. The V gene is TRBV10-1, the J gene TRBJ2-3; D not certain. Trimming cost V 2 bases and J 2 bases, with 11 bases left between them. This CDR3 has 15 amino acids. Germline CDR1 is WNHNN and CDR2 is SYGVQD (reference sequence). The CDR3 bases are TGCGCCAGCAGTGAGGACGTATGGGCCACAGATACGCAGTATTTT. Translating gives CASSEDVWATDTQYF.

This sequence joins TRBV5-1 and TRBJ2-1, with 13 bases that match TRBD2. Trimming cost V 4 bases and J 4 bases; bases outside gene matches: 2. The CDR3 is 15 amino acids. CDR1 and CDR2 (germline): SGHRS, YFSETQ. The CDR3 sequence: CASSLTSGGYNEQFF. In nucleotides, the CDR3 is TGCGCCAGCAGCCTGACTAGCGGGGGGTACAATGAGCAGTTCTTC.

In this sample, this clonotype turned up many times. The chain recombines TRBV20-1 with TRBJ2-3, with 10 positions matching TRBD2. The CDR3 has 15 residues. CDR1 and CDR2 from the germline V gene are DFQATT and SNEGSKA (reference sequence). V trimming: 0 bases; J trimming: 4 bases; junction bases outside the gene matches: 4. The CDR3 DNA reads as TGCAGTGCTAGAGAACTAGCGGGACGGGCAGATACGCAGTATTTT. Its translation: CSARELAGRADTQYF.

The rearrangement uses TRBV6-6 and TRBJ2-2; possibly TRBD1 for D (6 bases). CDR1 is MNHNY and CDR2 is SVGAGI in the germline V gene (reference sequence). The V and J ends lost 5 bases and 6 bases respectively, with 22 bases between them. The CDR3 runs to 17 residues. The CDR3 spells CASSPPPLQQGSGELFF. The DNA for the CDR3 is TGTGCCAGCAGTCCCCCCCCCCTTCAACAGGGTTCCGGGGAGCTGTTTTTT.

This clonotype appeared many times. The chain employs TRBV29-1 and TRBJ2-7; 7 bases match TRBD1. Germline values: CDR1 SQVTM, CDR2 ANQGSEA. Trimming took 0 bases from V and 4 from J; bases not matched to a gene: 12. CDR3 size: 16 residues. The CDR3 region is CSVEETGTGVTYEQYF. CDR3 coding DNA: TGCAGCGTTGAAGAGACCGGAACAGGGGTCACTTACGAGCAGTACTTC.

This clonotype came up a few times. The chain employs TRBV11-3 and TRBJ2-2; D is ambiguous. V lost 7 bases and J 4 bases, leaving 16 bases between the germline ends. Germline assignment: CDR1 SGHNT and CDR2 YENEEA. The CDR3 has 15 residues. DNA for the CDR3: TGTGCCAGCAACAAAGACGGGTGGGGCACCGGGGAGCTGTTTTTT. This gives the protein CASNKDGWGTGELFF.

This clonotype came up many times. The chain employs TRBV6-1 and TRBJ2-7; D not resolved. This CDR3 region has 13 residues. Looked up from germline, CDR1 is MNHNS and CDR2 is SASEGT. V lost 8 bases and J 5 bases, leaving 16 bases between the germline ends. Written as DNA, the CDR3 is TGTGCCAGCGGCGGAATACCCCTGGACGAGCAGTACTTC. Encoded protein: CASGGIPLDEQYF.

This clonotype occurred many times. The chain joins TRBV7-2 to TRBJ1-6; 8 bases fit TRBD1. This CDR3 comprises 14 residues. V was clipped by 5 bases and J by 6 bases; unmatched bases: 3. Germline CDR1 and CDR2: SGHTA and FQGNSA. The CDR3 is CASSPTGANSPLHF. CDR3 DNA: TGTGCCAGCAGCCCGACAGGGGCTAATTCACCCCTCCACTTT.

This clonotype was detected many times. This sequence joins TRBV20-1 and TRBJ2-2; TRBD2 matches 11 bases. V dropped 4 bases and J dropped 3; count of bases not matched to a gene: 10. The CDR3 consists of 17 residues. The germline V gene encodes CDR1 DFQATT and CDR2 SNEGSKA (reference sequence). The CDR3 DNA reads TGCAGTGCTAAAATTATGACTAGCGGGGTTGACACCGGGGAGCTGTTTTTT. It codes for CSAKIMTSGVDTGELFF.

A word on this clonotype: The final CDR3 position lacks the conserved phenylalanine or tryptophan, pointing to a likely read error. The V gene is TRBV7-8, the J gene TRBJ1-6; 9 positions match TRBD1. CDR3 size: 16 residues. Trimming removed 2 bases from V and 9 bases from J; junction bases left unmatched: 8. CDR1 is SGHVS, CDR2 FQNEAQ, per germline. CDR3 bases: TGTGCCAGCAGCTTAATCCCGGGACAGGGCGGTTCACCCCTCCACCTT. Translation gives CASSLIPGQGGSPLHL.

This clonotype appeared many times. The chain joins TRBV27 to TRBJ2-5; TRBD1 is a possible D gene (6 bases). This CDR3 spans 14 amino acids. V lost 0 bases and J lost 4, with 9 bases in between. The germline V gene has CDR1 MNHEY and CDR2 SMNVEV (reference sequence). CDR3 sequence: CASSLSRGGETQYF. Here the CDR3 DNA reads TGTGCCAGCAGTTTATCTCGAGGGGGAGAGACCCAGTACTTC.

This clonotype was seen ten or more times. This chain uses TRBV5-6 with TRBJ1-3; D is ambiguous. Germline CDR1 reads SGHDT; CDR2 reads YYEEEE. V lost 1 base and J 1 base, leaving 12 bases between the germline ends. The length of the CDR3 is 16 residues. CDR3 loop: CASSLLNSNSGNTIYF. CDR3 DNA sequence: TGTGCCAGCAGCTTGCTTAACAGTAATTCTGGAAACACCATATATTTT.

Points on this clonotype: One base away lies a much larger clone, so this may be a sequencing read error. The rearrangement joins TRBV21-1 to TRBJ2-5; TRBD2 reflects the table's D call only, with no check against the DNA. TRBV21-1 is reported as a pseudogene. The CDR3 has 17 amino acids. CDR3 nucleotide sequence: TGTGCCAGCAGCTCCCGAGCTGAGCGGGAGGTCCAAGAGACCCAGTACTTC. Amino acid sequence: CASSSRAEREVQETQYF.

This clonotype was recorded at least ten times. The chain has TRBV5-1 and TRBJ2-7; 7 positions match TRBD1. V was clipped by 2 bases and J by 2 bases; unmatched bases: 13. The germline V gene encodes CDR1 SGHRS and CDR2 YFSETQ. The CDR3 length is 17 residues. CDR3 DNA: TGCGCCAGCAGCTTTCCTTCTACAGGGGTAAGACCCTACGAGCAGTACTTC. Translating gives CASSFPSTGVRPYEQYF.

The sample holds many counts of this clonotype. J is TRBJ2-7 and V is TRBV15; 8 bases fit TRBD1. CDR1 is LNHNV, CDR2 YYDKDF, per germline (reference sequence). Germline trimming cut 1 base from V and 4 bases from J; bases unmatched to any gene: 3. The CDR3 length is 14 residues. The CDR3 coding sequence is TGTGCCACCAGCAGAGCGCGACAGGGGTACGAGCAGTACTTC. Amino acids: CATSRARQGYEQYF.

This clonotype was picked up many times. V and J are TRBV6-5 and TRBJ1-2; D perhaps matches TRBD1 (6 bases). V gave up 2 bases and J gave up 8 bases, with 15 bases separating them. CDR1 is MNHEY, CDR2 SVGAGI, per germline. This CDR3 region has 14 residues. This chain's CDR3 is CASSYGGSGSGYTF. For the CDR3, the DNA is TGTGCCAGCAGTTACGGGGGCTCGGGGAGCGGCTACACCTTC.

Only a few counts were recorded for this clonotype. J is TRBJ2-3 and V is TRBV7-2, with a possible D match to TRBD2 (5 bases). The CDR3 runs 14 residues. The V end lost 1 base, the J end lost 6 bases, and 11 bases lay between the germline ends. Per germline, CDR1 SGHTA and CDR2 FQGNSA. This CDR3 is CASSLGPGGDTQYF. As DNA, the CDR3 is TGTGCCAGCAGCTTAGGCCCCGGCGGGGATACGCAGTATTTT.

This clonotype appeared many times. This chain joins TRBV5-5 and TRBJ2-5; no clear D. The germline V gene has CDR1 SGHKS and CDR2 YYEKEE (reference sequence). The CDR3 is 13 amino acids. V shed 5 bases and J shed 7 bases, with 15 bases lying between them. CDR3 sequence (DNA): TGTGCCAGCAGTTTGAGTGTAGCTGGGACCCAGTACTTC. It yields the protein CASSLSVAGTQYF.

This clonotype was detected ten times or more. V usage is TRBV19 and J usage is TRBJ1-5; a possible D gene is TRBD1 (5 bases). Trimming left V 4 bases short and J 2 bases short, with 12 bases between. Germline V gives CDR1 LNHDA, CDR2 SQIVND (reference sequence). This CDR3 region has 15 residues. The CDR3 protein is CASSTIGEGNQPQHF. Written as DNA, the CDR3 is TGTGCCAGTAGTACAATAGGGGAGGGCAATCAGCCCCAGCATTTT.

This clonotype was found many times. In DNA form, the CDR3 reads TGTGCCAGCAGCGGTGGAGGGCTGAACACCGGGGAGCTGTTTTTT. It is translated as CASSGGGLNTGELFF. The chain has TRBV6-2 or TRBV6-3 and TRBJ2-2, with a weak D call TRBD2 (6 bases). Trimming removed 6 bases from V and 1 base from J, with 12 bases in between. The CDR3 covers 15 residues. CDR1 is MNHEY and CDR2 is SVGEGT in the germline V gene.

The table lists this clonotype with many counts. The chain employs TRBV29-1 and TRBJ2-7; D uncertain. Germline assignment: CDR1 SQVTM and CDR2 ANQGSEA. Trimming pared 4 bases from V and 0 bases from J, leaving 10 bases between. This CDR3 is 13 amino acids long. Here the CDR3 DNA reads TGCAGCGTTGGAGTTCTGGGCTCCTACGAGCAGTACTTC. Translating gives CSVGVLGSYEQYF.

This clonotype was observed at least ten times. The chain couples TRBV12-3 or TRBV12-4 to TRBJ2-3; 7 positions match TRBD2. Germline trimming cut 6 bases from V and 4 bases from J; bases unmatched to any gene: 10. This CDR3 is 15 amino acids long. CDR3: CASSPGLVVADTQYF. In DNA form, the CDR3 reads TGTGCCAGCAGCCCTGGACTAGTGGTTGCAGATACGCAGTATTTT.

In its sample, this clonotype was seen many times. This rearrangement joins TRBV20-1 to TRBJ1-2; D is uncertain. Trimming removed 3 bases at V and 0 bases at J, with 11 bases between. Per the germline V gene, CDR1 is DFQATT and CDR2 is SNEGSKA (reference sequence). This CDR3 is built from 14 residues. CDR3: CSASYGLANYGYTF. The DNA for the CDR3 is TGCAGTGCTAGCTATGGCTTAGCTAACTATGGCTACACCTTC.

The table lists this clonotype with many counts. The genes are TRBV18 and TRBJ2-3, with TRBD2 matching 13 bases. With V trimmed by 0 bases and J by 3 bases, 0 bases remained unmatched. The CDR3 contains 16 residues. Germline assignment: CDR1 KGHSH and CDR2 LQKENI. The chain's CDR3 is CASSPPGLAGTDTQYF. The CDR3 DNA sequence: TGTGCCAGCTCACCACCGGGACTAGCGGGGACAGATACGCAGTATTTT.

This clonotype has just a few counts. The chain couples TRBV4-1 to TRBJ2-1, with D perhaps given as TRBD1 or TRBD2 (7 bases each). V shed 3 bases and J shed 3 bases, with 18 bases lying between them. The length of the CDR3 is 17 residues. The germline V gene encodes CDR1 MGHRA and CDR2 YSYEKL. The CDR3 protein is CASSQIGRDRSYNEQFF. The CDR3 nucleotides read TGCGCCAGCAGCCAGATTGGGAGGGACAGAAGCTACAATGAGCAGTTCTTC.

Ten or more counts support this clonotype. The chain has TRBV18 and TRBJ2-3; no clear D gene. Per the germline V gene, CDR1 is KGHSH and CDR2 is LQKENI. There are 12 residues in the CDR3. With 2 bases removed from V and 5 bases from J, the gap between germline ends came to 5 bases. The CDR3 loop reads CASSPIGDTQYF. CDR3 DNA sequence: TGTGCCAGCTCACCAATTGGAGATACGCAGTATTTT.